Listed below are T cell receptor beta chains from one sample, sequenced in a study of T cell repertoires in cytomegalovirus infection. Via MiXCR, TCRdb re-called the reads, giving one row per CDR3 protein. Of some 440,000 distinct CDR3 sequences detected, 30% to 40% appear once; the ten largest clones hold approximately 13%. The sequenced sample consisted of PBMCs. The receptor source for this set is a human donor in good health (CMV status not recorded). Some clones in this sample may be carry-over from other donors' samples. Both conserved end residues are part of each CDR3. Each record gives: clone size, V gene, J gene, D gene, CDR3 DNA, CDR3 protein. The D gene is left open where the match is weak. A clone size is listed for some rows: how often the clone was seen (once, few, many), or a class if it is expanded.

>many|TRBV7-2|TRBJ2-3|-
TGTGCCAGCCGGAAGGCCAGCGTGACAGATACGCAGTATTTT
CASRKASVTDTQYF
>-|TRBV28|TRBJ2-1|-
TGTGCCAGCAGTTTCGGGACTGAGTACAATGAGCAGTTCTTC
CASSFGTEYNEQFF
>-|TRBV19|TRBJ2-2|TRBD1
TGTGCCAGCCTTACAGGGGCCGGGGAGCTGTTTTTT
CASLTGAGELFF
>-|TRBV6-5|TRBJ1-2|-
TGTGCCAGCAGTTACGACCTCCTCTATGGCTACACCTTC
CASSYDLLYGYTF
>few|TRBV12-3/TRBV12-4|TRBJ1-2|TRBD1
TGTGCCAGCAGTTTCGCAGGGGGAATCGGCTACACCTTC
CASSFAGGIGYTF
>few|TRBV19|TRBJ2-1|TRBD2
TGTGCCAGTACCACTAGCGGCAGCTCCTACAATGAGCAGTTCTTC
CASTTSGSSYNEQFF
>-|TRBV27|TRBJ2-7|-
TGTGCCAGCAGTTTGCGCGGGCTCGAGCAGTACTTC
CASSLRGLEQYF
>-|TRBV29-1|TRBJ1-2|-
TGCAGCGTTGAAGATCGGGGAACAAACCATGGCTACACCTTC
CSVEDRGTNHGYTF
>-|TRBV11-2|TRBJ1-6|-
TGTGCCAGCAGCTTAGGTGGGGCCCCGTATCCAAATTCACCCCTCCACTTT
CASSLGGAPYPNSPLHF
>many|TRBV7-2|TRBJ2-2|-
TGTGCCAGCAGCGAAACAGGGCTTCAGGCCGGGGAGCTGTTTTTT
CASSETGLQAGELFF
>-|TRBV19|TRBJ1-1|-
TGTGCCAGTAGTATATTCGGAGGAGGGGGCACTGAAGCTTTCTTT
CASSIFGGGGTEAFF
>-|TRBV6-6|TRBJ1-4|TRBD1
TGTGCCAGCAGTTACTCGCCCGGGACAGGGTTTGAAAAACTGTTTTTT
CASSYSPGTGFEKLFF
>many|TRBV2|TRBJ2-2|-
TGTGCCAGCAGCCCGACAGGAGGGACCGGGGAGCTGTTTTTT
CASSPTGGTGELFF
>-|TRBV19|TRBJ1-2|-
TGTGCCAGTAGTCACCGGGACTATCAGAATGGCTACACCTTC
CASSHRDYQNGYTF
>-|TRBV7-8|TRBJ1-4|-
TGTGCCAGCAGCTTATCTATGGCCGGGGATGGGGAAAAACTGTTTTTT
CASSLSMAGDGEKLFF
>many|TRBV7-8|TRBJ1-1|TRBD1
TGTGCCAGCAGCTTACCGGGACAGGGCCCGCGAGCTTTCTTT
CASSLPGQGPRAFF
>-|TRBV4-1|TRBJ2-3|TRBD1
TGCGCCAGCAGCCGACAGGACAGGGACGCCACAGATACGCAGTATTTT
CASSRQDRDATDTQYF
>few|TRBV5-6|TRBJ1-3|-
TGTGCCAGCAGCTTGGGCCCACGAACTGGAAACACCATATATTTT
CASSLGPRTGNTIYF
>many|TRBV7-2|TRBJ2-1|-
TGTGCCAGCCGGAATAGCGGACGGGATGAGCAGTTCTTC
CASRNSGRDEQFF
>few|TRBV11-2|TRBJ1-3|TRBD1
TGTGCCAGCAGCTCAAGGACAGGGGGTTTTGGAAACACCATATATTTT
CASSSRTGGFGNTIYF
>-|TRBV7-6|TRBJ2-7|TRBD1
TGTGCCAGCAGCCAAAAGACAGGGATTGTCGAGCAGTACTTC
CASSQKTGIVEQYF
>-|TRBV4-1|TRBJ1-1|-
TGCGCCAGCAGCCAAGGAGCCCGGGGAGCTTTCTTT
CASSQGARGAFF
>many|TRBV2|TRBJ1-2|-
TGTGCCAGCAGCGCAGCACCGTATGGCTACACCTTC
CASSAAPYGYTF
>-|TRBV6-1|TRBJ2-2|-
TGTGCTGTCGGGCGCCAGGCGAACACCGGGGAGCTGTTTTTT
CAVGRQANTGELFF
>few|TRBV4-1|TRBJ1-1|-
TGCGCCAGCAGCCAGGCGGAACGGAAGAACACTGAAGCTTTCTTT
CASSQAERKNTEAFF
>few|TRBV4-1|TRBJ2-6|TRBD1
TGCGCCAGCAGCCCCGTCCTAAATTTACAGGGGGCTAACTCTGGGGCCAACGTCCTGACTTTC
CASSPVLNLQGANSGANVLTF
>-|TRBV5-5|TRBJ2-2|-
TGTGACAGCAGCCACGACATCGGCGGGGAGCTGTTTTTT
CDSSHDIGGELFF
>many|TRBV7-6|TRBJ1-1|TRBD1
TGTGCCAGCAGCTGGACAGGGGGCGGAGAAGCTTTCTTT
CASSWTGGGEAFF
>-|TRBV4-1|TRBJ2-7|TRBD1
TGCGCCAGCAGCCAAGGTGGGACAGTCTACGAGCAGTACTTC
CASSQGGTVYEQYF
>many|TRBV7-2|TRBJ1-6|-
TGTGCCAGCAGCTTAGCGGGTAGAGGGAGTAATTCACCCCTCCACTTT
CASSLAGRGSNSPLHF
>few|TRBV11-2|TRBJ2-7|TRBD1
TGTGCCAGCAGCTTCGGGGACAGGGATTTCTACGAGCAGTACTTC
CASSFGDRDFYEQYF
>-|TRBV29-1|TRBJ2-2|TRBD1
TGCAGCGTGGAAACTCGTCCCGGGACAGGGCTCGCCGGGGAGCTGTTTTTT
CSVETRPGTGLAGELFF
>-|TRBV6-5|TRBJ1-1|-
TGTGCCAGCAGTTACGGGACACTTAACACTGAAGCTTTCTTT
CASSYGTLNTEAFF
>-|TRBV15|TRBJ2-1|TRBD2
TGTGCCACCAGCCGCGGGACTAGGGGCTCCTACAATGAGCAGTTCTTC
CATSRGTRGSYNEQFF
>-|TRBV5-4|TRBJ1-4|TRBD1
TGTGCCAGCAGCGACTCCGGGACAGGGCATGAAAAACTGTTTTTT
CASSDSGTGHEKLFF
>few|TRBV12-3/TRBV12-4|TRBJ1-1|-
TGTGCCAGCAGTCTATCCCTACCAATATTGAACACTGAAGCTTTCTTT
CASSLSLPILNTEAFF
>-|TRBV4-2|TRBJ2-3|-
TGTGCCAGCAGCCAAGACGGCGCGGATACGCAGTATTTT
CASSQDGADTQYF
>-|TRBV7-9|TRBJ1-2|-
TGTGCCAGCAGCCCTCCCGAAGGGGCCTATGGCTACACCTTC
CASSPPEGAYGYTF
>-|TRBV20-1|TRBJ2-7|-
TGCAGTGCTAGATTGAGCGGTAGCTCCTACGAGCAGTACTTC
CSARLSGSSYEQYF
>-|TRBV15|TRBJ2-5|TRBD2
TGTGCCACCAGCAGAGGAGGTCGGACTAGATACTACCAAGAGACCCAGTACTTC
CATSRGGRTRYYQETQYF
>many|TRBV6-1|TRBJ1-6|-
TGTGCCAGCAGGAACCGGGACCCAAGCTCCTATAATTCACCCCTCCACTTT
CASRNRDPSSYNSPLHF
>few|TRBV6-2/TRBV6-3|TRBJ1-1|-
TGTGCCAGCAGTTACTTAGCGAGCACTGAAGCTTTCTTT
CASSYLASTEAFF
>-|TRBV19|TRBJ1-4|-
TGTGCCAGTAGTCCCCGGCATCCAGAAAAACTGTTTTTT
CASSPRHPEKLFF
>few|TRBV7-3|TRBJ2-5|-
TGTGCCAGCAGCTTGACCAGTATAGAGACCCAGTACTTC
CASSLTSIETQYF
>-|TRBV4-1|TRBJ1-2|-
TGCGCCAGCAGCCAGCCAAGGGGCCGTAACTATGGCTACACCTTC
CASSQPRGRNYGYTF
>many|TRBV7-9|TRBJ2-5|-
TGTGCCAGCAGCTTAGGTGACAGGTACCAAGAGACCCAGTACTTC
CASSLGDRYQETQYF
>few|TRBV11-3|TRBJ1-5|-
TGTGCCAGCAGCGCCAGACAGGCGTTAAATCAGCCCCAGCATTTT
CASSARQALNQPQHF
>-|TRBV28|TRBJ1-1|-
TGTGCCAGCAGTTTACTGCCAGGGAACACTGAAGCTTTCTTT
CASSLLPGNTEAFF
>few|TRBV7-2|TRBJ1-3|-
TGTGCCAGCAGCTTATTTTCCCCTGGCAGAAACACCATATATTTT
CASSLFSPGRNTIYF
>-|TRBV4-1|TRBJ1-2|TRBD1
TGTGCCAGCAGCCAAGACCGGACAGGGCAAGGCTACACCTTC
CASSQDRTGQGYTF
>many|TRBV20-1|TRBJ2-5|-
TGCAGTGCTAGTCCGCTAGAACGTTTGAAGACCCAGTACTTC
CSASPLERLKTQYF
>few|TRBV20-1|TRBJ2-7|-
TGCAGTGCTAGAGTTCGGGAGTGGGGTGCGGGCAGGATCTCCTACGAGCAGTACTTC
CSARVREWGAGRISYEQYF
>-|TRBV29-1|TRBJ1-1|TRBD1
TGCAGCGCCGGGACAGGGGGCTTGAACACTGAAGCTTTCTTT
CSAGTGGLNTEAFF
>few|TRBV20-1|TRBJ1-4|-
TGCAGTGCTAGACAGGGTGCAACTAATGAAAAACTGTTTTTT
CSARQGATNEKLFF
>once|TRBV4-1|TRBJ1-1|-
TGTGCCAGCAGCCAACTCCCCGGGCGTGGGCAGGGGAGGGGCACTGAAGCTTTCTTT
CASSQLPGRGQGRGTEAFF
>many|TRBV12-3/TRBV12-4|TRBJ2-7|-
TGTGCCAGCAGTCCTGGCAGGACCCCCTACGAGCAGTACTTC
CASSPGRTPYEQYF
>-|TRBV4-1|TRBJ1-3|-
TGCGCCAGCAGCCAAGATCAGGTCTCTGGAAACACCATATATTTT
CASSQDQVSGNTIYF
>few|TRBV25-1|TRBJ1-6|-
TGTGCCAGCGGACGGACAGTTTCTTCCCTCCACTTT
CASGRTVSSLHF
>many|TRBV7-2|TRBJ2-2|TRBD2
TGTGCCAGCAGCTTCCAGCGGGACGGGGAGCTGTTTTTT
CASSFQRDGELFF
>many|TRBV12-3/TRBV12-4|TRBJ2-2|TRBD2
TGTGCCAGCAGCCCTCGACTAGCGGGGCTGAACACCGGGGAGCTGTTTTTT
CASSPRLAGLNTGELFF